What follows is one T cell receptor (beta chain) and its context. Its antigen has not been determined. Nothing much larger sits one base from this clone, and base qualities are not available. The entire isolated RNA was reverse transcribed using the High Capacity cDNA Reverse Transcription Kit, and thus expressed TCRB transcripts were sequenced. Naive, central memory and regulatory T cell samples underwent deep immunoSEQ sequencing, averaging about 3.57 million total reads per sample. Sorted cells were lysed in RLT buffer and RNA was extracted with DNase-treated RNeasy Micro or Mini kits, depending on cell number. To prevent cross-contamination, every cell subset was processed on its own, while patient and healthy donor samples were processed together. The immunoSEQ multiplex PCR was used to amplify TCRB sequences from cDNA, generating 87-bp fragments that spanned the CDR3 region. The amplicons were sequenced using the Illumina HiSeq platform. Per the source publication's procedure: Synthetic template baselines were used to correct PCR bias computationally, reads within Hamming distance 2 were collapsed together, and singletons that could not be merged were discarded. By aligning reads against IMGT, V, D and J genes, CDR3 length, and insertions or deletions at six rearrangement sites were assigned. Within each subset, clonotype counts were normalized to sorted cell number, after which true diversity and Gini coefficients were computed with the tcR R package. The overlap coefficient, calculated on TCRB nucleotide sequences, was used to quantify repertoire sharing. TCRdb carries this immuneACCESS record with in-frame sequences only. Its versions omit some clonotypes, under half of them owing to an unresolved V gene in the studies checked, with the rest unexplained. D and trimming come from the DNA, and the V and J calls and clone size come from that table. For this sample there are 35,000 or so clones; roughly 67% appear just once. The ten largest clones represent over 2% of the sample.

From each donor, a single peripheral blood sample of 95 to 150 mL on average was drawn into heparinised tubes. A BD FACSAria II and a panel including CD45RO, CCR7, CD25, CD127, CD95 and CD27 were used to sort naive, central memory, regulatory and stem cell-like memory CD4+ T cells. All sorted populations exceeded 98% purity. PBMCs were isolated right away by Lymphoprep density gradient centrifugation and were stained directly, without culture. So that batch effects would be minimized, each experiment stained and sorted samples in pairs, pairing one healthy donor with one patient. Trimming removed 2 bases from V and 1 base from J, leaving 4 bases between the germline ends. The germline V gene specifies SGDLS as CDR1 and YYNGEE as CDR2. From cysteine to phenylalanine, the CDR3 is 13 amino acids long. The only DNA kept is the CDR3, 39 bases in frame from the first base. The source of the sample is a study of beta chain features in type 1 diabetes (dated by TCRdb to between 2017 and 2018). Some background on the complete study: Patients and healthy donors did not differ in mean age, gender distribution, total cell number or subset yield. Across all samples, some 99 million sorted cells were examined, and cell number per subset correlated strongly with RNA yield. In the study, TCRB repertoires of sorted circulating CD4+ T cell subsets from recently diagnosed type 1 diabetes patients were compared with those of matched healthy donors. Whereas all 28 donors provided naive and central memory subsets, regulatory and stem cell-like memory subsets were isolated from just 8 patients and about 8 healthy donors.

The investigation overall reported the following: Shorter templates might be favored by PCR, yet because patient and control samples were amplified and corrected together, any such skew would affect both groups equally. Patients with type 1 diabetes made fewer insertions and deleted more nucleotides at VDJ recombination sites, implying thymic rearrangement abnormalities. Because cDNA rather than genomic DNA was sequenced, highly expressing activated cells could have been over-represented, although no difference in activation and CD3 levels was found between groups. Because the HLA sub-analyses included only small numbers of individuals, any influence of HLA type on TCRB rearrangement was left unresolved. In all four CD4+ subsets, TCRB CDR3 length was moderately but significantly shorter in type 1 diabetes patients. Naive, central memory and regulatory TCRB repertoires appeared to be more similar among patients than among healthy donors.

The sequence came from a woman aged 25-40 years in good health. Material for sequencing was Tregs from blood. What this sample's cell subset or site label stands for: regulatory CD4+ T cells. The V and J segments used are TRBV9 and TRBJ1-5, with the D gene not confidently named. The encoded CDR3 is CASSVRSNQPQHF. The DNA sequence follows: TGTGCCAGCAGCGTGAGAAGCAATCAGCCCCAGCATTTT.